This is a list of T cell receptor beta chains from one sample in a study of control samples from healthy donors and cancer patients. TCRdb keeps only in-frame clones here, not all; method: immunoSEQ multiplex PCR. In the table there are some 130,000 clones, roughly 91% of which are singletons. Sequenced sample: PBMCs. The receptor source for this set is a man in his forties or fifties with head and neck cancer. The CDR3 runs from the conserved cysteine through the conserved F or W. Each record gives: CDR3 DNA, CDR3 protein, D gene, clone size, V gene, J gene. A D gene is named only where the DNA matches it firmly. A clone size is listed for some rows: how often the clone was seen (once, few, many), or a class if it is expanded.

cdr3_nt: TGTGCCAGTAGTGGGCAAGGATACTCGCAGTATTTT; cdr3_aa: CASSGQGYSQYF; d_call: NA; clone_size: NA; v_call: TRBV19; j_call: TRBJ2-3
cdr3_nt: TGTGCCAGCAGCTTAGTGGGCACAGATACGCAGTATTTT; cdr3_aa: CASSLVGTDTQYF; d_call: NA; clone_size: NA; v_call: TRBV7-7; j_call: TRBJ2-3
cdr3_nt: TGTGCCAGCTCAGCCTACCGGGACAGGGTCGACGAGCAGTACTTC; cdr3_aa: CASSAYRDRVDEQYF; d_call: TRBD1; clone_size: NA; v_call: TRBV18; j_call: TRBJ2-7
cdr3_nt: TGTGCAAGTCCCATCGCCGGGACAGGGGGCGCGGGTCAGCCCCAGCATTTT; cdr3_aa: CASPIAGTGGAGQPQHF; d_call: NA; clone_size: NA; v_call: TRBV12-2; j_call: TRBJ1-5
cdr3_nt: TGTGCCAGCAAGGGCAGATCTTCGAACACCGGGGAGCTGTTTTTT; cdr3_aa: CASKGRSSNTGELFF; d_call: NA; clone_size: few; v_call: TRBV2; j_call: TRBJ2-2
cdr3_nt: TGTGCCAGCAGTCCCCCAACAGGGGTTGGGGACACCGGGGAGCTGTTTTTT; cdr3_aa: CASSPPTGVGDTGELFF; d_call: TRBD1; clone_size: NA; v_call: TRBV28; j_call: TRBJ2-2
cdr3_nt: TGTGCCAGCAGCTTTTCGAGGGGCGCACGGGAAAAACTGTTTTTT; cdr3_aa: CASSFSRGAREKLFF; d_call: NA; clone_size: once; v_call: TRBV11-1; j_call: TRBJ1-4
cdr3_nt: TGTGCCAGCAGTGAAGATTCAGGACGGTCGGAGACCCAGTACTTC; cdr3_aa: CASSEDSGRSETQYF; d_call: NA; clone_size: NA; v_call: TRBV2; j_call: TRBJ2-5
cdr3_nt: TGTGCCAGCAGTTACAAGGCAGAAGCTAACTATGGCTACACCTTC; cdr3_aa: CASSYKAEANYGYTF; d_call: NA; clone_size: NA; v_call: TRBV6-2/TRBV6-3; j_call: TRBJ1-2
cdr3_nt: TGTGCCAGCAGCAAGATACAGGGGGTCGAGCAGTACTTC; cdr3_aa: CASSKIQGVEQYF; d_call: TRBD1; clone_size: NA; v_call: TRBV7-3; j_call: TRBJ2-7
cdr3_nt: TGTGCCAGCAGTTATAACAGGGAGGGCTCTGGGGCCAACGTCCTGACTTTC; cdr3_aa: CASSYNREGSGANVLTF; d_call: NA; clone_size: NA; v_call: TRBV6-2/TRBV6-3; j_call: TRBJ2-6
cdr3_nt: TGTGCCAGCAGCCTGGGACGTGGGGGGACCCAGTACTTC; cdr3_aa: CASSLGRGGTQYF; d_call: NA; clone_size: NA; v_call: TRBV11-3; j_call: TRBJ2-5
cdr3_nt: TGTGCCAGCAGCCCCAATCGGGGCAATGGCTACACCTTC; cdr3_aa: CASSPNRGNGYTF; d_call: NA; clone_size: NA; v_call: TRBV16; j_call: TRBJ1-2
cdr3_nt: TGTGCCAGTTCCCGGGGGTTTGGAAACACCATATATTTT; cdr3_aa: CASSRGFGNTIYF; d_call: NA; clone_size: NA; v_call: TRBV19; j_call: TRBJ1-3
cdr3_nt: TGTGCCAGCGGCTCCTCCTACGAGCAGTACTTC; cdr3_aa: CASGSSYEQYF; d_call: NA; clone_size: few; v_call: TRBV6-5; j_call: TRBJ2-7
cdr3_nt: TGTGCCAGCAGCCGACCGGGGGGCGCCCACACCGGGGAGCTGTTTTTT; cdr3_aa: CASSRPGGAHTGELFF; d_call: NA; clone_size: NA; v_call: TRBV9; j_call: TRBJ2-2
cdr3_nt: TGTGCCAGCAGCTCAGGGTTCTTGAGCTCTGGAAACACCATATATTTT; cdr3_aa: CASSSGFLSSGNTIYF; d_call: NA; clone_size: NA; v_call: TRBV7-9; j_call: TRBJ1-3
cdr3_nt: TGTGCCAGCAGCCCCCGGACAGGGGGCGTGACCCAGTACTTC; cdr3_aa: CASSPRTGGVTQYF; d_call: TRBD1; clone_size: NA; v_call: TRBV9; j_call: TRBJ2-5
cdr3_nt: TGTGCCAGCAGTTACTCGAAATCAGGGCAGGGGAATGGCTACACCTTC; cdr3_aa: CASSYSKSGQGNGYTF; d_call: NA; clone_size: NA; v_call: TRBV6-5; j_call: TRBJ1-2
cdr3_nt: TGTGCCAGTAGTCTTCTGTTCGGCCCGAATCAGCCCCAGCATTTT; cdr3_aa: CASSLLFGPNQPQHF; d_call: NA; clone_size: NA; v_call: TRBV19; j_call: TRBJ1-5
cdr3_nt: TGTGCCAGCTCACCACAAGAAAATCAAAACTATGGCTACACCTTC; cdr3_aa: CASSPQENQNYGYTF; d_call: NA; clone_size: NA; v_call: TRBV18; j_call: TRBJ1-2
cdr3_nt: TGTGCCAGCAGTGACTCTGGCGGGGGGGCCTCTGAGCAGTTCTTC; cdr3_aa: CASSDSGGGASEQFF; d_call: TRBD2; clone_size: NA; v_call: TRBV6-4; j_call: TRBJ2-1
cdr3_nt: TGTGCCAGCCTAGTGATGACAGGAAGGGGCACTGAAGCTTTCTTT; cdr3_aa: CASLVMTGRGTEAFF; d_call: NA; clone_size: NA; v_call: TRBV6-6; j_call: TRBJ1-1
cdr3_nt: TGTGCCAGCAGCTTAGCGGGGGGCGACACTGGGGAGCAGTACTTC; cdr3_aa: CASSLAGGDTGEQYF; d_call: NA; clone_size: NA; v_call: TRBV7-6; j_call: TRBJ2-7
cdr3_nt: TGTGCCAGCAGCCTGGGGGCTGGAAACACCATATATTTT; cdr3_aa: CASSLGAGNTIYF; d_call: NA; clone_size: NA; v_call: TRBV3-1/TRBV3-2; j_call: TRBJ1-3
cdr3_nt: TGTGCCAGCAGTTTGGGGACAGGCTACCGCGGGAGGCAGTACTTC; cdr3_aa: CASSLGTGYRGRQYF; d_call: NA; clone_size: NA; v_call: TRBV27; j_call: TRBJ2-7
cdr3_nt: TGTGCCAGCAGTTTACCTACAGGGAACACCGGGGAGCTGTTTTTT; cdr3_aa: CASSLPTGNTGELFF; d_call: NA; clone_size: NA; v_call: TRBV28; j_call: TRBJ2-2
cdr3_nt: TGTGCCAGCGGGGTAGCCAGCACTGAAGCTTTCTTT; cdr3_aa: CASGVASTEAFF; d_call: NA; clone_size: NA; v_call: TRBV19; j_call: TRBJ1-1
cdr3_nt: TGTGCCAGCAGCAATTCACCGGACAGGGCCCTGAACACTGAAGCTTTCTTT; cdr3_aa: CASSNSPDRALNTEAFF; d_call: NA; clone_size: NA; v_call: TRBV21-1; j_call: TRBJ1-1
cdr3_nt: TGTGCCATCAGTGGCCATAGGGGTAGCGCCACAGATACGCAGTATTTT; cdr3_aa: CAISGHRGSATDTQYF; d_call: NA; clone_size: NA; v_call: TRBV10-3; j_call: TRBJ2-3
cdr3_nt: TGCGCCAGCAGCTTGGCCTCCGGGCCGGGAGGGAAAACCATATATTTT; cdr3_aa: CASSLASGPGGKTIYF; d_call: NA; clone_size: NA; v_call: TRBV5-1; j_call: TRBJ1-3
cdr3_nt: TGTGCATCCGGACGCGTGAACTATGGCTACACCTTC; cdr3_aa: CASGRVNYGYTF; d_call: NA; clone_size: NA; v_call: TRBV6-5; j_call: TRBJ1-2
cdr3_nt: TGCGCCAGCAGCCTCCCCACACCGGGAAATCAGCCCCAGCATTTT; cdr3_aa: CASSLPTPGNQPQHF; d_call: NA; clone_size: NA; v_call: TRBV4-3; j_call: TRBJ1-5
cdr3_nt: TGTGCCAGCACGGGCTTGACCACTAATGAAAAACTGTTTTTT; cdr3_aa: CASTGLTTNEKLFF; d_call: NA; clone_size: once; v_call: TRBV6-5; j_call: TRBJ1-4
cdr3_nt: TGTGCCAGCAGCCCCGGAGGGGTTAATGGCTACACCTTC; cdr3_aa: CASSPGGVNGYTF; d_call: NA; clone_size: NA; v_call: TRBV11-2; j_call: TRBJ1-2
cdr3_nt: TGTGCCAGCAGCCAAGGAGTTGTAAAGGGACAGGGCCCTAACGAGCAGTACTTC; cdr3_aa: CASSQGVVKGQGPNEQYF; d_call: TRBD1; clone_size: NA; v_call: TRBV4-2; j_call: TRBJ2-7
cdr3_nt: TGCGCCAGCAGCTTGGCCTCGAGGGGGCAAGCTTTCTTT; cdr3_aa: CASSLASRGQAFF; d_call: TRBD1; clone_size: NA; v_call: TRBV5-1; j_call: TRBJ1-1
cdr3_nt: TGTGCCAGCAACGAGGGGGGGACGGGTTCACCCCTCCACTTT; cdr3_aa: CASNEGGTGSPLHF; d_call: NA; clone_size: NA; v_call: TRBV11-2; j_call: TRBJ1-6
cdr3_nt: TGTGCCAGCAGCCAAGATCTGGTGTGGGGGACCCATAATTCACCCCTCCACTTT; cdr3_aa: CASSQDLVWGTHNSPLHF; d_call: NA; clone_size: NA; v_call: TRBV3-1/TRBV3-2; j_call: TRBJ1-6
cdr3_nt: TGTGCCAGCAGGTTCGACGAGACTGGAAACACCATATATTTT; cdr3_aa: CASRFDETGNTIYF; d_call: NA; clone_size: NA; v_call: TRBV6-6; j_call: TRBJ1-3
cdr3_nt: TGCGCCAGCAGCTTGGCTCACGGGCGCGGTGCCTCCGAGCAGTACTTC; cdr3_aa: CASSLAHGRGASEQYF; d_call: NA; clone_size: once; v_call: TRBV5-1; j_call: TRBJ2-7
cdr3_nt: TGTGCCAGCAGCCCACGGCCGGGGGCCCCTTCCTACGAGCAGTACTTC; cdr3_aa: CASSPRPGAPSYEQYF; d_call: NA; clone_size: NA; v_call: TRBV7-6; j_call: TRBJ2-7
cdr3_nt: TGTGCCTGGAGTGTTGGGGCGCGATCACCCCTCCACTTT; cdr3_aa: CAWSVGARSPLHF; d_call: NA; clone_size: NA; v_call: TRBV30; j_call: TRBJ1-6